Below, 21 T cell receptor beta chains from the same sample are listed, as sequenced in a study of cytotoxic CD8 clonotypes in ibrutinib-treated CLL. The repertoire was sequenced with immunoSEQ multiplex PCR; TCRdb's copy has only in-frame clones and lacks some. The sample has 300,000 to 400,000 clones; roughly 67% are singletons. The sequencing here drew on PBMCs, taken after 36 months of ibrutinib treatment. The receptors stem from a human donor with chronic lymphocytic leukemia.

The chain has TRBV11-2 and TRBJ2-3; D possibly corresponds to TRBD2 (5 bases). CDR3 length: 12 residues. Between the trimmed V and J ends, which lost 5 bases and 7 bases, there was a span of 10 bases. Germline V CDR1 and CDR2: SGHAT, FQNNGV. DNA for the CDR3: TGTGCCAGCAGCCCACTAGGTCATACGCAGTATTTT. Translation: CASSPLGHTQYF.

The CDR3 DNA reads as TGCAGCGTTCGACCGGAATATAGCAATCAGCCCCAGCATTTT. Its translation: CSVRPEYSNQPQHF. This chain links TRBV29-1 with TRBJ1-5; D not resolved. Between the trimmed V and J ends, which lost 5 bases and 0 bases, there was a span of 11 bases. CDR3 length: 14 residues. CDR1 SQVTM and CDR2 ANQGSEA come from the germline V gene.

V is TRBV19 and J is TRBJ2-6, with 10 bases matching TRBD1. CDR3 size: 17 residues. The ends lost 5 bases at V and 4 bases at J; junction bases unmatched: 8. The V gene's germline CDR1 is LNHDA and CDR2 SQIVND (reference sequence). The CDR3 spells CASSVVGTGAGANVLTF. In DNA form, the CDR3 reads TGTGCCAGTAGTGTTGTCGGGACAGGGGCCGGGGCCAACGTCCTGACTTTC.

The CDR3 region is CASRSRVTEAFF. The CDR3 DNA sequence: TGTGCCAGCAGGTCGCGGGTCACTGAAGCTTTCTTT. The rearrangement uses TRBV27 and TRBJ1-1; no clear D. Trimming pared 6 bases from V and 4 bases from J, leaving 9 bases between. The CDR3 totals 12 residues. Germline V gene lookup returns CDR1 MNHEY and CDR2 SMNVEV (reference sequence).

This clone showed up just a few times. V gene TRBV4-1 combines with J gene TRBJ1-2; no clear D. The V gene's germline CDR1 is MGHRA and CDR2 YSYEKL. Trimming removed 4 bases from V and 6 bases from J, with 18 bases in between. The CDR3 has 15 residues. Written as DNA, the CDR3 is TGCGCCAGCAGCCTCGGGGATGGGGTGGCGGATGGCTACACCTTC. The encoded protein is CASSLGDGVADGYTF.

The CDR3 loop is CASSMSGNSYEQYF. The CDR3 region has the DNA TGTGCCAGTAGTATGTCCGGGAACTCCTACGAGCAGTACTTC. The chain joins TRBV19 to TRBJ2-7; D is possibly TRBD2 (5 bases). The V and J ends lost 3 bases and 0 bases respectively, with 9 bases between them. The CDR3 contains 14 residues. The V gene's germline CDR1 is LNHDA and CDR2 SQIVND (reference sequence).

The V call is TRBV29-1, the J call TRBJ1-1; 8 bases align to TRBD1. Germline V lookup: CDR1 SQVTM, CDR2 ANQGSEA. The V and J ends lost 4 bases and 6 bases, in that order; junction bases with no gene match: 1. The CDR3 has 11 residues. CDR3 region: CSVVQGAEAFF. CDR3 nucleotide sequence: TGCAGCGTTGTACAGGGGGCTGAAGCTTTCTTT.

The CDR3 reads CAMSRDRASYEQYF. In DNA, the CDR3 is TGTGCCATGTCCCGGGACAGGGCCTCCTACGAGCAGTACTTC. V is TRBV10-3 and J is TRBJ2-7; 9 bases line up with TRBD1. Germline CDR1 and CDR2: ENHRY and SYGVKD. The CDR3 totals 14 residues. V was clipped by 9 bases and J by 0 bases; unmatched bases: 6.

V is TRBV9 and J is TRBJ2-7; D unclear. The germline V gene has CDR1 SGDLS and CDR2 YYNGEE. The CDR3 extends over 13 amino acids. With 0 bases removed from V and 3 bases from J, the gap between germline ends came to 7 bases. Written as DNA, the CDR3 is TGTGCCAGCAGCGTAGTGGTAGACTACGAGCAGTACTTC. Translation gives CASSVVVDYEQYF.

This clone was observed a handful of times. V usage is TRBV27 and J usage is TRBJ1-1; tentatively, D is TRBD1 (5 bases). The ends were cut back, 6 bases at V and 0 bases at J, with 11 bases in the middle. The length of the CDR3 is 14 residues. Germline V gene data show CDR1 as MNHEY and CDR2 as SMNVEV (reference sequence). As DNA, the CDR3 is TGTGCCAGCAGCCCTAGGGGAGTGAACACTGAAGCTTTCTTT. This gives the protein CASSPRGVNTEAFF.

The chain recombines TRBV4-2 with TRBJ1-6; 8 bases align to TRBD1. This CDR3 spans 14 amino acids. The germline gives CDR1 LGHNA, CDR2 YNFKEQ. The junction had 3 bases not matched to a gene; V was cut back by 0 bases and J by 11 bases. The CDR3 loop reads CASSQDDRGAPLHF. The CDR3 bases are TGTGCCAGCAGCCAAGACGACAGGGGAGCACCCCTCCACTTT.

V is TRBV29-1 and J is TRBJ2-7; D unresolved. Looked up from germline, CDR1 is SQVTM and CDR2 is ANQGSEA. Between the trimmed V and J ends, which lost 2 bases and 3 bases, there was a span of 14 bases. The CDR3 loop spans 14 amino acids. CDR3 in amino acids: CSVEKSEDGYEQYF. The CDR3 nucleotides are TGCAGCGTTGAAAAAAGCGAGGACGGCTACGAGCAGTACTTC.

This clone was found a few times. V and J are TRBV5-1 and TRBJ2-7; D is ambiguous. Germline V gene lookup returns CDR1 SGHRS and CDR2 YFSETQ. CDR3 length: 14 amino acids. Trimming took 1 base from V and 0 from J, leaving 8 bases between them. CDR3 coding DNA: TGCGCCAGCAGCTTGACAGTAACCTCCTACGAGCAGTACTTC. This encodes CASSLTVTSYEQYF. The variable domain in full, with the rest retrieved from reference TRBV5-1 and TRBJ2-7, is KAGVTQTPRYLIKTRGQQVTLSCSPISGHRSVSWYQQTPGQGLQFLFEYFSETQRNKGNFPGRFSGRQFSNSRSEMNVSTLELGDSALYLCASSLTVTSYEQYFGPGTRLTVT.

Worth noting for this clone: At one end the junction does not follow the germline gene, possibly because of a read error. The chain carries TRBV7-8 and TRBJ1-4; D is uncertain. CDR3 length equals 15 residues. Germline-derived CDR1 and CDR2 are SGHVS and FQNEAQ. The CDR3 is CASSPSGGWREELFF. The CDR3 coding sequence is TGTGCCAGCAGCCCCTCTGGAGGGTGGCGTGAAGAACTGTTTTTT.

The chain is built from TRBV15 and TRBJ2-7; tentatively, D is TRBD1 (5 bases). Germline V lookup: CDR1 LNHNV, CDR2 YYDKDF (reference sequence). The CDR3 is 15 residues long. The V end was cut by 5 bases, the J end by 6 bases, with 20 bases between. The CDR3 DNA reads as TGTGCCACCAGCCGCCGAGCCTTGCAGGGTGGCGAGCAGTACTTC. It specifies CATSRRALQGGEQYF.

This clone showed up just once. V is TRBV15 and J is TRBJ2-1; TRBD2 agrees at 7 bases. CDR1 LNHNV and CDR2 YYDKDF come from the germline V gene (reference sequence). V shed 4 bases, J shed 7 bases, and the junction held 4 bases outside the gene matches. The CDR3 runs 13 residues. The CDR3 sequence is CATSIDSGNEQFF. CDR3 DNA: TGTGCCACCAGCATAGATAGCGGGAATGAGCAGTTCTTC. The whole variable domain, filled in from reference TRBV15 and TRBJ2-1, reads DAMVIQNPRYQVTQFGKPVTLSCSQTLNHNVMYWYQQKSSQAPKLLFHYYDKDFNNEADTPDNFQSRRPNTSFCFLDIRSPGLGDTAMYLCATSIDSGNEQFFGPGTRLTVL.

This chain uses TRBV21-1 with TRBJ2-7; TRBD2, the table's D call, was not compared with the DNA. TRBV21-1 corresponds to a pseudogene. This CDR3 has 16 amino acids. The CDR3 loop reads CASSKTPGLAGYEQYF. The CDR3, as DNA: TGTGCCAGCAGCAAAACCCCTGGGCTAGCGGGTTACGAGCAGTACTTC.

In its sample, this clone was seen a few times. The rearrangement links TRBV2 to TRBJ2-7; D might be TRBD2 (5 bases). The CDR3 consists of 14 residues. Germline V gene sequence: CDR1 SNHLY, CDR2 FYNNEI. V was clipped by 7 bases and J by 3 bases, with 16 bases between them. The CDR3 region is CASNTGLMNYEQYF. As DNA, the CDR3 is TGTGCCAGCAATACCGGACTGATGAACTACGAGCAGTACTTC.

The chain carries TRBV28 and TRBJ2-7, with D possibly matching TRBD1 (5 bases). The V end was cut by 1 base, the J end by 6 bases, with 16 bases between. This CDR3 has 15 residues. The germline V gene encodes CDR1 MDHEN and CDR2 SYDVKM. The CDR3 region has the DNA TGTGCCAGCAGTTTATCTGCAGGGCCGTTATCCGAGCAGTACTTC. Its translation: CASSLSAGPLSEQYF.

The CDR3 protein is CASSYSGAQPQHF. CDR3 coding DNA: TGTGCCAGCAGTTACTCGGGGGCTCAGCCCCAGCATTTT. The chain recombines TRBV6-5 with TRBJ1-5, with D possibly matching TRBD1 (6 bases). The V gene lost 0 bases and the J gene lost 6 bases, with 6 bases spanning the gap. The CDR3 has 13 residues. Germline V CDR1 and CDR2: MNHEY, SVGAGI.

The J gene is TRBJ2-7, the V gene TRBV7-2, with 7 bases aligning to TRBD2. With V trimmed by 1 base and J by 3 bases, 6 bases remained unmatched. This CDR3 is built from 15 residues. From germline, CDR1 is SGHTA and CDR2 FQGNSA. The CDR3 protein is CASSLDPSGYYEQYF. CDR3 sequence (DNA): TGTGCCAGCAGCTTAGATCCTAGCGGCTACTACGAGCAGTACTTC.